These 25 T cell receptor beta chains share one sample of origin, sequenced in a study of blood T cell repertoires in COVID-19. Sequencing was performed with immunoSEQ multiplex PCR; in TCRdb, only in-frame clones are kept and a portion is missing. This table holds around 200,000 clones, around 85% found once. The sequencing sample was made of peripheral blood. These receptors originate from a man in his 70s with active or convalescent COVID-19.

In its sample, this clone was seen once. The chain recombines TRBV2 with TRBJ1-2, with D hard to call. CDR3 length equals 14 residues. V dropped 3 bases and J dropped 3 bases, with 11 bases sitting between them. The germline gives CDR1 SNHLY, CDR2 FYNNEI. In nucleotides, the CDR3 is TGTGCCAGCAGTGACACGGGGTTCGACTATGGCTACACCTTC. Its translation: CASSDTGFDYGYTF.

This rearrangement joins TRBV7-2 to TRBJ1-6, with TRBD1 as a possible D gene (6 bases). The CDR3 has 18 amino acids. Trimming took off 5 bases at V and 5 bases at J, with 22 bases between the two ends. Per germline, CDR1 SGHTA and CDR2 FQGNSA. For the CDR3, the DNA is TGTGCCAGCAGCCCAAAAGGGGCCGGGGGGGCCAATAATTCACCCCTCCACTTT. Its protein product is CASSPKGAGGANNSPLHF.

The CDR3 protein is CASSPWTSNEKLFF. CDR3 DNA: TGTGCCAGCAGCCCCTGGACAAGTAATGAAAAACTGTTTTTT. The chain joins TRBV6-5 to TRBJ1-4; a possible D gene is TRBD1 (5 bases). The CDR3 totals 14 residues. CDR1 and CDR2 from the germline V gene are MNHEY and SVGAGI. The V and J ends lost 6 bases and 4 bases respectively, with 12 bases between them.

The chain carries TRBV3-1 (or the pseudogene TRBV3-2) and TRBJ1-2; D is perhaps TRBD1 (5 bases). Trimming stripped 3 bases from V and 2 bases from J, with 22 bases between. CDR3 length: 18 residues. Germline CDR1 reads LGHDT; CDR2 reads YNNKEL (reference sequence). CDR3 protein: CASSHRPWVDSRNYGYTF. The DNA for the CDR3 is TGTGCCAGCAGCCATCGACCCTGGGTCGACAGCCGAAACTATGGCTACACCTTC.

V is TRBV7-9 and J is TRBJ2-1, with 15 bases that match TRBD2. In germline, CDR1 is SEHNR, CDR2 FQNEAQ (reference sequence). The V gene end was trimmed by 2 bases and the J gene end by 3 bases; junction bases not matched to a gene: 8. The CDR3 is 19 amino acids. The CDR3 DNA sequence: TGTGCCAGCAGCTTATCCGGACTAGCGGGAGGGCGGCTCTACAATGAGCAGTTCTTC. The encoded protein is CASSLSGLAGGRLYNEQFF.

The count of this clone is one. The CDR3 DNA reads TGCGCCAGCAGGCCAGGCGAGACTAGCGGGAATGAGCAGTTCTTC. It yields the protein CASRPGETSGNEQFF. The chain links TRBV5-1 to TRBJ2-1; 10 positions agree with TRBD2. The CDR3 is made up of 15 amino acids. The trim removed 5 bases at V and 7 bases at J, leaving 9 bases unmatched. In germline, CDR1 is SGHRS, CDR2 YFSETQ.

The V call is TRBV6-5, the J call TRBJ1-1; the D gene is possibly TRBD1 (6 bases). CDR1 and CDR2 from the germline V gene are MNHEY and SVGAGI. The length of the CDR3 is 15 residues. The V and J ends lost 6 bases and 4 bases respectively, with 18 bases between them. The CDR3 bases are TGTGCCAGCAGACGCAACAGGGCGGAGGTCACTGAAGCTTTCTTT. Encoded protein: CASRRNRAEVTEAFF.

The chain recombines TRBV4-1 with TRBJ2-7; D might be TRBD2 (6 bases). Germline CDR1 MGHRA, CDR2 YSYEKL. The ends were cut back, 0 bases at V and 1 base at J, with 13 bases in the middle. The length of the CDR3 is 16 residues. CDR3 nucleotides: TGCGCCAGCAGCCAAGATGGAAGCGGGCGGTCCTACGAGCAGTACTTC. It yields the protein CASSQDGSGRSYEQYF.

The chain combines TRBV7-2 with TRBJ1-4; 7 bases fit TRBD1. Germline CDR1 SGHTA, CDR2 FQGNSA. The CDR3 is made up of 13 amino acids. V was pared by 3 bases and J by 8 bases, with 3 bases of the junction left unmatched. The CDR3 is CASSFSRGEKLFF. CDR3 sequence (DNA): TGTGCCAGCAGCTTTAGCAGGGGGGAAAAACTGTTTTTT.

A few counts support this clone. This chain links TRBV9 with TRBJ1-3, with D possibly being TRBD1 (6 bases). CDR3 size: 15 residues. Deletions cut 3 bases from V and 2 bases from J, with 12 bases between. Germline CDR1 reads SGDLS; CDR2 reads YYNGEE. The CDR3, as DNA: TGTGCCAGCAGCGCGCAGGGGTCTACTGGAAACACCATATATTTT. Translated: CASSAQGSTGNTIYF.

The V and J genes are TRBV11-3 and TRBJ2-3; 8 bases map to TRBD2. This CDR3 has 16 amino acids. V lost 0 bases to trimming and J lost 4 bases; unmatched junction nucleotides: 6. Germline lookup yields CDR1 SGHNT and CDR2 YENEEA. In DNA, the CDR3 is TGTGCCAGCAGCTTAGATCACAGCGGGGGATCAGATACGCAGTATTTT. It encodes CASSLDHSGGSDTQYF.

The chain employs TRBV7-2 and TRBJ1-6; 10 positions match TRBD1. CDR3 length: 15 residues. Germline lookup yields CDR1 SGHTA and CDR2 FQGNSA. V was pared by 5 bases and J by 9 bases, with 7 bases of the junction left unmatched. CDR3 coding DNA: TGTGCCAGCAGCCCACCGACAGGGGGCCGTTCACCCCTCCACTTT. As protein: CASSPPTGGRSPLHF.

In this sample, this clone turned up a few times. The rearrangement links TRBV7-2 to TRBJ2-2; D unresolved. The CDR3 runs 15 residues. Germline lookup yields CDR1 SGHTA and CDR2 FQGNSA. V lost 10 bases to trimming and J lost 2 bases, with 17 bases between them. The CDR3 DNA follows: TGTGCCACAGCCCGGAGAGCCCTAAACACCGGGGAGCTGTTTTTT. Its protein product is CATARRALNTGELFF.

This rearrangement joins TRBV12-3 or TRBV12-4 to TRBJ2-7; no definite D call. The V end lost 0 bases, the J end lost 5 bases, and 8 bases lay between the germline ends. The CDR3 extends over 13 amino acids. The CDR3 spells CASSLAFEDEQYF. DNA of the CDR3: TGTGCCAGCAGTTTAGCCTTCGAGGACGAGCAGTACTTC.

V and J are TRBV27 and TRBJ2-1; TRBD1 matches 7 bases. The CDR3 is made up of 15 amino acids. Germline CDR1 is MNHEY and CDR2 is SMNVEV (reference sequence). J lost 2 bases, V lost 6 bases, and 7 bases had no gene match. CDR3 region: CASRRGTATYNEQFF. The CDR3 DNA reads as TGTGCCAGCAGGAGGGGGACAGCTACCTACAATGAGCAGTTCTTC.

The V gene is TRBV7-9, the J gene TRBJ1-1; a possible D gene is TRBD1 (5 bases). CDR1 and CDR2 (germline): SEHNR, FQNEAQ (reference sequence). V was clipped by 6 bases and J by 4 bases, with 9 bases between them. The CDR3 has 12 amino acids. The CDR3 spells CASRDTSTEAFF. The DNA for the CDR3 is TGTGCCAGCAGGGACACCTCCACTGAAGCTTTCTTT.

J is TRBJ1-6 and V is TRBV9; tentative D call: TRBD1 (6 bases). CDR1 and CDR2 from the germline V gene are SGDLS and YYNGEE. The CDR3 contains 16 residues. V dropped 3 bases and J dropped 6 bases, with 16 bases sitting between them. CDR3 in amino acids: CASSAGEGHFNSPLHF. In nucleotides, the CDR3 is TGTGCCAGCAGCGCCGGTGAGGGACATTTTAATTCACCCCTCCACTTT.

This clone was observed once. The chain recombines TRBV27 with TRBJ2-7, with TRBD2 matching 9 bases. The germline CDR1 and CDR2 sequences are MNHEY and SMNVEV (reference sequence). The V segment lost 0 bases and the J segment 5 bases; nucleotides outside the gene matches: 5. The CDR3 is 15 residues long. CDR3 nucleotides: TGTGCCAGCAGTTTATCAAGCGGGAGGTTCGACGAGCAGTACTTC. Translation: CASSLSSGRFDEQYF.

The chain carries TRBV28 and TRBJ2-6; 7 bases map to TRBD1. Germline trimming cut 6 bases from V and 1 base from J; bases unmatched to any gene: 6. The CDR3 extends over 16 amino acids. From germline, CDR1 is MDHEN and CDR2 SYDVKM. CDR3 nucleotides: TGTGCCAGCAGAGGCGCAGGGGGTTCTGGGGCCAACGTCCTGACTTTC. It yields the protein CASRGAGGSGANVLTF.

The chain links TRBV11-2 to TRBJ1-5; no definite D call. Trimming pared 1 base from V and 3 bases from J, leaving 7 bases between. Germline V gives CDR1 SGHAT, CDR2 FQNNGV. The CDR3 has 14 residues. The CDR3: CASSLGQSNQPQHF. The CDR3 DNA reads as TGTGCCAGCAGCTTAGGTCAGTCCAATCAGCCCCAGCATTTT.

The genes are TRBV19 and TRBJ2-3; 11 bases map to TRBD2. The CDR3 sequence is 15 residues long. The junction had 8 bases not matched to a gene; V was cut back by 5 bases and J by 7 bases. The germline gives CDR1 LNHDA, CDR2 SQIVND (reference sequence). In nucleotides, the CDR3 is TGTGCCAGTAGTCTGGGTACTAGCGGGAGATATACGCAGTATTTT. Protein: CASSLGTSGRYTQYF.

The chain employs TRBV12-3 or TRBV12-4 and TRBJ1-2; D not resolved. The V gene lost 3 bases and the J gene lost 2 bases, with 7 bases spanning the gap. This CDR3 is built from 13 residues. The CDR3 DNA is TGTGCCAGCAGTTTCGCGGAGAACTATGGCTACACCTTC. The encoded protein is CASSFAENYGYTF.

V is TRBV7-9 and J is TRBJ1-1, with D perhaps TRBD1 (5 bases). Trimming took off 6 bases at V and 4 bases at J, with 6 bases between the two ends. CDR1 SEHNR and CDR2 FQNEAQ come from the germline V gene (reference sequence). The CDR3 sequence is 11 residues long. The DNA of the CDR3 is TGTGCCAGCAGTAGGGGCACTGAAGCTTTCTTT. Its translation: CASSRGTEAFF.

The rearrangement joins TRBV5-1 to TRBJ2-5; 13 bases are a match to TRBD2. This CDR3 has 14 amino acids. CDR1 SGHRS and CDR2 YFSETQ come from the germline V gene. Trimming at V came to 7 bases and at J to 5 bases, leaving 5 bases not matched to a gene. The CDR3 protein is CASATSGGLETQYF. CDR3 in DNA: TGCGCCAGCGCGACTAGCGGGGGGCTGGAGACCCAGTACTTC.

V usage is TRBV5-1 and J usage is TRBJ1-2, with D possibly matching TRBD1 (5 bases). Looked up from germline, CDR1 is SGHRS and CDR2 is YFSETQ. V lost 2 bases to trimming and J lost 11 bases, with 16 bases between them. The CDR3 contains 13 residues. The CDR3 here is CASSFREGRGYTF. CDR3 DNA sequence: TGCGCCAGCAGCTTTCGAGAGGGTCGGGGGTACACCTTC.